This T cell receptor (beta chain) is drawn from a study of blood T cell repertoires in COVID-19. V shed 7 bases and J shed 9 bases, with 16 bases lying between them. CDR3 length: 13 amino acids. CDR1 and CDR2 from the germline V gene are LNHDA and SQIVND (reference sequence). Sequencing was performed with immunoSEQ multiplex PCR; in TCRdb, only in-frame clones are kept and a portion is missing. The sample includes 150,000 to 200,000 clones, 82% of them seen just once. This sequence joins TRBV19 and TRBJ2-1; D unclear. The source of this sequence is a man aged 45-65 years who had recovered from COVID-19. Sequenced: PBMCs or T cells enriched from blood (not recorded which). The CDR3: CASTPAAMFEQFF. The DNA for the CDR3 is TGTGCCAGTACCCCGGCGGCTATGTTTGAGCAGTTCTTC.